The T cell receptor (beta chain) described here comes from a study of control samples from healthy donors and cancer patients. V was pared by 3 bases and J by 6 bases, with 7 bases of the junction left unmatched. The CDR3 is made up of 14 amino acids. Germline lookup yields CDR1 LGHDT and CDR2 YNNKEL (reference sequence). This clone was found a few times. Repertoires were generated with immunoSEQ multiplex PCR, while TCRdb's copy carries only in-frame clones and drops some. The table includes just under 80,000 clones, 70% to 90% detected once. The sequence derives from a woman aged 60 to 75 with head and neck cancer. The gene calls are TRBV3-1 (or the pseudogene TRBV3-2) and TRBJ1-2, with TRBD1 matching over 7 bases. Sequencing was done on a sample of PBMCs. CDR3 sequence (DNA): TGTGCCAGCAGCCATGCCGGGACAGCGGATGGCTACACCTTC. Translating gives CASSHAGTADGYTF.